This TCR beta chain originates from a study of blood T cell repertoires in COVID-19. The germline gives CDR1 SGHRS, CDR2 YFSETQ. The CDR3 extends over 16 amino acids. Deletions cut 0 bases from V and 0 bases from J, with 10 bases between. The data were produced by immunoSEQ multiplex PCR, yet TCRdb's version contains in-frame clones alone and is incomplete. The sample shows around 460,000 clones, roughly 89% of them seen only once. Material for sequencing was peripheral blood. This clonotype was obtained from a man between 18 and 35 years old with COVID-19, enrolled during active disease. The J gene is TRBJ2-1, the V gene TRBV5-1; no definite D call. The CDR3 loop reads CASSLGRISSYNEQFF. As DNA, the CDR3 is TGCGCCAGCAGCTTGGGGCGGATTAGCTCCTACAATGAGCAGTTCTTC. The entire variable domain, with the rest obtained from reference TRBV5-1 and TRBJ2-1, is as follows: KAGVTQTPRYLIKTRGQQVTLSCSPISGHRSVSWYQQTPGQGLQFLFEYFSETQRNKGNFPGRFSGRQFSNSRSEMNVSTLELGDSALYLCASSLGRISSYNEQFFGPGTRLTVL.